The source of this TCR beta chain is a study (dated by TCRdb to the mid-2010s). About the full investigation: The study set out to test whether tumor-infiltrating Tregs in breast cancer get recruited from blood Tregs or are instead converted in situ from other CD4+ T cell subsets. Findings and caveats that apply to the study as a whole: The validation in the larger cohort was limited to a single TCR beta V-J rearrangement instead of whole repertoires. The TCR gene usage of tumor memory CD4+ T cells clustered together with blood and lymph node memory CD4+ cells and with lymph node naive CD4+ cells. The TCR alpha and beta sequences of tumor-infiltrating Tregs showed the greatest overlap with tumor naive CD4+ T cells, followed by blood naive CD4+ T cells.

Amplification of full-length TCR variable regions was done by 5' RACE PCR using constant-region reverse primers, and this step was followed by semi-nested PCR with Nested Universal Primer A. The ReliaPrep RNA Cell Miniprep System was used to extract total RNA, which was then reverse transcribed into 5'RACE-ready cDNA with the SMARTer RACE 5'/3' Kit. An Illumina MiSeq was used to sequence the full-length TCR alpha and beta libraries, which had been barcoded with multiplex adaptors. The study's own analysis went as follows. Sequencing data were pooled across the five patients for each of nine subset-tissue groups and compared by unsupervised clustering of TCR gene usage. The Morisita-Horn index, with shared sequences weighted by their contribution to each repertoire, was used to calculate repertoire similarity. The public reads were reanalyzed by TCRdb: fastp trimming at Q25, MiXCR alignment, in-frame beta chains only. Identical CDR3 proteins give one entry, which carries the most common genes and DNA. The V and J calls were determined by TCRdb, not by the authors. The sample records 30,000 to 40,000 distinct CDR3 sequences, approximately 27% of which are singletons. Jointly, the top ten make up roughly 3.7% of the sample.

Naive CD4+ T cells were purified with the Miltenyi Naive CD4+ T Cell Isolation kit, with Tregs depleted using CD25 microbeads. Tregs, naive and memory CD4+ T cells from tumor, blood and ipsilateral draining lymph nodes of a handful of breast cancer patients underwent full-length TCR alpha and beta sequencing. Tumor tissue and lymph nodes from ipsilateral axillary dissection were perfused with PBS, minced and digested with collagenase I and hyaluronidase. Ficoll density gradient centrifugation was used to isolate mononuclear cells from either lymph nodes or under 65 ml of peripheral blood. A purity exceeding 90% was confirmed by FACS for the sorted cell populations. In the germline V gene, CDR1 corresponds to KGHDR and CDR2 to SFDVKD. Reading from cysteine to phenylalanine, the CDR3 counts 14 amino acids. Only the CDR3 part of the read is kept: 42 bases, read in frame from the first base. V is cut back by 11 bases and J by 7 bases, with 5 bases in the junction unmatched.

Notes on this clonotype: There is no known antigen for this receptor. The sample holds no much larger clone one base away, and base qualities are not on file.

This receptor was obtained from a female donor with breast cancer. The sample consisted of naive CD4+ T cells sorted from a lymph node. This specimen's cell subset or site label, interpreted: naive CD4+ T cells, CD4+CD45RA+CD25-. The chain is assembled from TRBV24-1 and TRBJ2-2, with 14 central nucleotides matching TRBD2. CDR3 loop: CAIGTSGSNGELFF. The bases read TGTGCCATTGGGACTAGCGGGAGTAACGGGGAGCTGTTTTTT.